These T cell receptor beta chains were read from a single sample in a study of T cell changes during pregnancy in multiple sclerosis. This table comes from immunoSEQ multiplex PCR, and its TCRdb copy is limited to in-frame clones, with some not included. The sample carries under 95,000 clones, roughly 92% recorded once. This specimen consisted of peripheral blood, obtained in the second trimester of pregnancy. Source of these receptors: a female donor with multiple sclerosis, enrolled in a pregnancy study. The CDR3 runs from the conserved cysteine through the conserved F or W. The order of the fields is D gene, V gene, clone size, J gene, CDR3 DNA, CDR3 protein. A D gene is named only where the DNA matches it firmly. Clone size is stated in some rows and not others, as once, few, many or a class when expanded.

D gene: TRBD1
V gene: TRBV6-5
clone size: -
J gene: TRBJ1-1
CDR3 DNA: TGTGCCAGCAGTTACAACAGGGGGAACACTGAAGCTTTCTTT
CDR3 protein: CASSYNRGNTEAFF

D gene: -
V gene: TRBV6-1
clone size: -
J gene: TRBJ1-1
CDR3 DNA: TGTGCCAGTACTTGGGGGGGCCTAGCTGAAGCTTTCTTT
CDR3 protein: CASTWGGLAEAFF

D gene: -
V gene: TRBV7-3
clone size: -
J gene: TRBJ2-5
CDR3 DNA: TGTGCCAGCAGCTTAGATGGATTTGAGGGAGAGACCCAGTACTTC
CDR3 protein: CASSLDGFEGETQYF

D gene: -
V gene: TRBV27
clone size: -
J gene: TRBJ1-1
CDR3 DNA: TGTGCCAGCAGCAAGGGGACTGAAGCTTTCTTT
CDR3 protein: CASSKGTEAFF

D gene: -
V gene: TRBV5-1
clone size: -
J gene: TRBJ2-3
CDR3 DNA: TGCGCCAGCAGCTTGGGAGGCCCAGGCACAGATACGCAGTATTTT
CDR3 protein: CASSLGGPGTDTQYF

D gene: -
V gene: TRBV5-4
clone size: -
J gene: TRBJ2-3
CDR3 DNA: TGTGCCAGCAGCTTGGCCGGTGGGGCAGGGGGGAGCACAGATACGCAGTATTTT
CDR3 protein: CASSLAGGAGGSTDTQYF

D gene: -
V gene: TRBV7-2
clone size: -
J gene: TRBJ1-4
CDR3 DNA: TGTGCCAGCAGCTTAGATTTCAATAATGAAAAACTGTTTTTT
CDR3 protein: CASSLDFNNEKLFF

D gene: -
V gene: TRBV2
clone size: -
J gene: TRBJ1-5
CDR3 DNA: TGTGCCAGCAGTGGGGAGGGAACTCAGCCCCAGCATTTT
CDR3 protein: CASSGEGTQPQHF

D gene: TRBD1
V gene: TRBV19
clone size: -
J gene: TRBJ2-7
CDR3 DNA: TGTGCCAGCAGCCGGGACAGGGGAGAAGGCGAGCAGTACTTC
CDR3 protein: CASSRDRGEGEQYF

D gene: -
V gene: TRBV11-2
clone size: -
J gene: TRBJ1-1
CDR3 DNA: TGTGCCAGCAGCCTGTCGGGACACCAGAACACTGAAGCTTTCTTT
CDR3 protein: CASSLSGHQNTEAFF

D gene: -
V gene: TRBV9
clone size: -
J gene: TRBJ1-2
CDR3 DNA: TGTGCCAGCAGCGTAGCTGCGGGGGGCACCTATTCTAACTATGGCTACACCTTC
CDR3 protein: CASSVAAGGTYSNYGYTF

D gene: -
V gene: TRBV21-1
clone size: -
J gene: TRBJ2-1
CDR3 DNA: TGTGCCAGCAGCAATAGGGCCGGGACTAGCGGGAGAAGTTGCAATGAGCAGTTCTTC
CDR3 protein: CASSNRAGTSGRSCNEQFF

D gene: -
V gene: TRBV5-4
clone size: -
J gene: TRBJ1-2
CDR3 DNA: TGTGCCAGCAGCTGGGGACTCCCACCGGGCGGCTACACCTTC
CDR3 protein: CASSWGLPPGGYTF

D gene: -
V gene: TRBV11-3
clone size: -
J gene: TRBJ1-6
CDR3 DNA: TGTGCCAGCAGCTTAGGGGGGCTGGGAAATTCACCCCTCCACTTT
CDR3 protein: CASSLGGLGNSPLHF

D gene: TRBD2
V gene: TRBV27
clone size: -
J gene: TRBJ2-2
CDR3 DNA: TGTGCCAGCAGTCCACTAGCGGGGGTGGGGGAGCTGTTTTTT
CDR3 protein: CASSPLAGVGELFF

D gene: -
V gene: TRBV7-3
clone size: few
J gene: TRBJ2-1
CDR3 DNA: TGTGCCAGCAGCTTAACAGGTCCGGACACGAAGTGGTTCTTC
CDR3 protein: CASSLTGPDTKWFF

D gene: TRBD2
V gene: TRBV9
clone size: few
J gene: TRBJ2-3
CDR3 DNA: TGTGCCAGCAGCGGAGCTAGCGGGAGTATTGGTCCAGATACGCAGTATTTT
CDR3 protein: CASSGASGSIGPDTQYF

D gene: TRBD1
V gene: TRBV6-7
clone size: -
J gene: TRBJ2-6
CDR3 DNA: TGTGCCAGCAGTTACCGGGGACAGCGCCACTCTGGGGCCAACGTCCTGACTTTC
CDR3 protein: CASSYRGQRHSGANVLTF

D gene: TRBD1
V gene: TRBV13
clone size: -
J gene: TRBJ1-1
CDR3 DNA: TGTGCCAGCAGCTCCAAAAGGACAGGGATGTACACTGAAGCTTTCTTT
CDR3 protein: CASSSKRTGMYTEAFF

D gene: -
V gene: TRBV6-1
clone size: -
J gene: TRBJ1-1
CDR3 DNA: TGTGCCAGCGAATCCGACAGGATGAACACTGAAGCTTTCTTT
CDR3 protein: CASESDRMNTEAFF

D gene: -
V gene: TRBV30
clone size: -
J gene: TRBJ2-3
CDR3 DNA: TGTGCCTGGTCCGCAGGAGATACGCAGTATTTT
CDR3 protein: CAWSAGDTQYF

D gene: TRBD1
V gene: TRBV29-1
clone size: -
J gene: TRBJ2-1
CDR3 DNA: TGCAGCGCCCGGACAGGGGGGGACAATGAGCAGTTCTTC
CDR3 protein: CSARTGGDNEQFF

D gene: -
V gene: TRBV6-5
clone size: -
J gene: TRBJ2-2
CDR3 DNA: TGTGCCAGCAGTTACACGGGAACCGGGGAGCTGTTTTTT
CDR3 protein: CASSYTGTGELFF

D gene: TRBD1
V gene: TRBV5-8
clone size: -
J gene: TRBJ2-1
CDR3 DNA: TGTGCCAGCAGCCTGACGGGACAGGTCTACAATGAGCAGTTCTTC
CDR3 protein: CASSLTGQVYNEQFF

D gene: -
V gene: TRBV9
clone size: many
J gene: TRBJ1-3
CDR3 DNA: TGTGCCAGCAGCGTACAAGGCTGGGGAGACACCATATATTTT
CDR3 protein: CASSVQGWGDTIYF

D gene: -
V gene: TRBV10-3
clone size: -
J gene: TRBJ2-1
CDR3 DNA: TGTGCCATCAGGGAAGCGGGCCTCAATGAGCAGTTCTTC
CDR3 protein: CAIREAGLNEQFF

D gene: TRBD1
V gene: TRBV6-5
clone size: -
J gene: TRBJ2-2
CDR3 DNA: TGTGCCAGCAAAATCCGGACAGGGCCCGGGGAGCTGTTTTTT
CDR3 protein: CASKIRTGPGELFF

D gene: TRBD2
V gene: TRBV27
clone size: -
J gene: TRBJ2-7
CDR3 DNA: TGTGCCAGCAGTCTCCTGACTAGCGGGGGGGCAAGTGCCGAGCAGTACTTC
CDR3 protein: CASSLLTSGGASAEQYF

D gene: TRBD2
V gene: TRBV4-2
clone size: -
J gene: TRBJ2-1
CDR3 DNA: TGTGCCAGCAGCCGAGGACTAGCGGGAGGCACCTACAATGAGCAGTTCTTC
CDR3 protein: CASSRGLAGGTYNEQFF

D gene: -
V gene: TRBV7-9
clone size: -
J gene: TRBJ1-1
CDR3 DNA: TGTGCCAGCAGGGACGGGGGGTTGAACACTGAAGCTTTCTTT
CDR3 protein: CASRDGGLNTEAFF

D gene: -
V gene: TRBV7-2
clone size: -
J gene: TRBJ2-3
CDR3 DNA: TGTGCCAGCAGGAGGGCCGGCAGAGTACATTTCACAGATACGCAGTATTTT
CDR3 protein: CASRRAGRVHFTDTQYF

D gene: TRBD2
V gene: TRBV7-2
clone size: -
J gene: TRBJ2-7
CDR3 DNA: TGTGCCAGCAGCTTAGTAGGTAGCGGGAGATCCCACGAGCAGTACTTC
CDR3 protein: CASSLVGSGRSHEQYF

D gene: -
V gene: TRBV6-1
clone size: -
J gene: TRBJ2-3
CDR3 DNA: TGTGCCAGCATCGCACATCCTAGCACAGATACGCAGTATTTT
CDR3 protein: CASIAHPSTDTQYF

D gene: -
V gene: TRBV4-3
clone size: -
J gene: TRBJ2-2
CDR3 DNA: TGCGCCAGCAGCCAAGATCGGGGGATGAACACCGGGGAGCTGTTTTTT
CDR3 protein: CASSQDRGMNTGELFF

D gene: -
V gene: TRBV5-6
clone size: -
J gene: TRBJ1-1
CDR3 DNA: TGTGCCAGCAGCTTGGGCGGAGCGAACACTGAAGCTTTCTTT
CDR3 protein: CASSLGGANTEAFF

D gene: TRBD1
V gene: TRBV7-9
clone size: -
J gene: TRBJ2-1
CDR3 DNA: TGTGCCAGCAGCCATTGGGACAGGGTCAATGAGCAGTTCTTC
CDR3 protein: CASSHWDRVNEQFF

D gene: TRBD1
V gene: TRBV4-1
clone size: -
J gene: TRBJ1-5
CDR3 DNA: TGCGCCAGCAGCCAAGCTGACAGGGGGCTTCAGCCCCAGCATTTT
CDR3 protein: CASSQADRGLQPQHF

D gene: TRBD2
V gene: TRBV6-1
clone size: -
J gene: TRBJ2-5
CDR3 DNA: TGTGCCAGCAACCAACTAGCGGGGGGGCAAGAGACCCAGTACTTC
CDR3 protein: CASNQLAGGQETQYF

D gene: TRBD1
V gene: TRBV30
clone size: -
J gene: TRBJ1-6
CDR3 DNA: TGTGCCTGGAGTGTAATGAGGGGGCCGAGCTCCTATAATTCACCCCTCCACTTT
CDR3 protein: CAWSVMRGPSSYNSPLHF

D gene: -
V gene: TRBV5-4
clone size: -
J gene: TRBJ1-2
CDR3 DNA: TGTGCCAGCAGCTTAAACAGGGATAGAGACTATGGCTACACCTTC
CDR3 protein: CASSLNRDRDYGYTF

D gene: -
V gene: TRBV5-6
clone size: -
J gene: TRBJ1-2
CDR3 DNA: TGTGCCAGCAGCCGTCCGGTTCCCCTGAATGGCTACACCTTC
CDR3 protein: CASSRPVPLNGYTF

D gene: TRBD2
V gene: TRBV5-4
clone size: -
J gene: TRBJ2-7
CDR3 DNA: TGTGCCAGCAGCCCCTCGGCTAGCGGTTCCTACGAGCAGTACTTC
CDR3 protein: CASSPSASGSYEQYF

D gene: TRBD2
V gene: TRBV29-1
clone size: -
J gene: TRBJ2-1
CDR3 DNA: TGCAGCGTAAGCGGGAGGGCCGAGGTTGAGCAGTTCTTC
CDR3 protein: CSVSGRAEVEQFF

D gene: -
V gene: TRBV25-1
clone size: -
J gene: TRBJ2-5
CDR3 DNA: TGTGCCAGCAGTGGCAGACAAGAGACCCAGTACTTC
CDR3 protein: CASSGRQETQYF

D gene: -
V gene: TRBV6-5
clone size: -
J gene: TRBJ2-5
CDR3 DNA: TGTGCCAGCAGTTACTCGGGGGCCAGAAAAGAGACCCAGTACTTC
CDR3 protein: CASSYSGARKETQYF

D gene: TRBD2
V gene: TRBV27
clone size: -
J gene: TRBJ2-7
CDR3 DNA: TGTGCCAGCAGCTGGACTAGCGGGAGCAAAGTCTATTACGAGCAGTACTTC
CDR3 protein: CASSWTSGSKVYYEQYF

D gene: -
V gene: TRBV9
clone size: -
J gene: TRBJ2-7
CDR3 DNA: TGTGCCAGCAGCGTAACCCCAGGGTCCTACGAGCAGTACTTC
CDR3 protein: CASSVTPGSYEQYF

D gene: -
V gene: TRBV2
clone size: -
J gene: TRBJ2-1
CDR3 DNA: TGTGCCAGCAGTGCGGTACTGAGCAATGAGCAGTTCTTC
CDR3 protein: CASSAVLSNEQFF

D gene: -
V gene: TRBV19
clone size: -
J gene: TRBJ1-1
CDR3 DNA: TGTGCCAGTAGTATCCCGCGGGCTCCCTCTCGCGCTTTCTTT
CDR3 protein: CASSIPRAPSRAFF

D gene: TRBD2
V gene: TRBV7-9
clone size: -
J gene: TRBJ2-1
CDR3 DNA: TGTGCCAGCAGCCCCACTAGCGGGAGCCACAATGAGCAGTTCTTC
CDR3 protein: CASSPTSGSHNEQFF

D gene: -
V gene: TRBV5-6
clone size: -
J gene: TRBJ2-3
CDR3 DNA: TGTGCCAGCACCTCAACCTTTGACAGGCAAAGCACAGATACGCAGTATTTT
CDR3 protein: CASTSTFDRQSTDTQYF

D gene: TRBD2
V gene: TRBV7-7
clone size: -
J gene: TRBJ2-2
CDR3 DNA: TGTGCCAGCAGCATCGGACTAGCCGGGGAGCTGTTTTTT
CDR3 protein: CASSIGLAGELFF

D gene: TRBD1
V gene: TRBV29-1
clone size: -
J gene: TRBJ1-1
CDR3 DNA: TGCAGCGTTGAGAACAGGGGATGGACTGAAGCTTTCTTT
CDR3 protein: CSVENRGWTEAFF

D gene: TRBD2
V gene: TRBV7-8
clone size: -
J gene: TRBJ2-5
CDR3 DNA: TGTGCCAGCAGCCCATGGACTAGACAAGAGACCCAGTACTTC
CDR3 protein: CASSPWTRQETQYF